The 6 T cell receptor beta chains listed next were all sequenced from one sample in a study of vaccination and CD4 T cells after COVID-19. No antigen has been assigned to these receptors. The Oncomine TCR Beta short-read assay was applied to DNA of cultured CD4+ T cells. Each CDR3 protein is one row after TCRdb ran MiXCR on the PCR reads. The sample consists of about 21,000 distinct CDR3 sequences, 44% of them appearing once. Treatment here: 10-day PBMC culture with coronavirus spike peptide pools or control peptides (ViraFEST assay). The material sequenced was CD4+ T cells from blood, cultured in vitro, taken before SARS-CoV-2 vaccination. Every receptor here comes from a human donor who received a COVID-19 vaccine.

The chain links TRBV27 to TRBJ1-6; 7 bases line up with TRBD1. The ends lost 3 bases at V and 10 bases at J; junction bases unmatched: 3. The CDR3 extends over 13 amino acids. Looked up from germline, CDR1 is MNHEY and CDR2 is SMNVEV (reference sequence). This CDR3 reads CASSFDRDSPLHF. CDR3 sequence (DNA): TGTGCCAGCAGTTTTGACAGGGACTCACCCCTCCACTTT.

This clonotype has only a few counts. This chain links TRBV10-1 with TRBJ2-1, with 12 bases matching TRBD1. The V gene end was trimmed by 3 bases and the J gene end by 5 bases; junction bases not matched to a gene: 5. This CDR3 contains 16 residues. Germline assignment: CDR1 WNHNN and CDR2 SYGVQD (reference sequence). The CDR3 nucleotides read TGCGCCAGCAGTGATACGGGACAGGGGGCCCACAATGAGCAGTTCTTC. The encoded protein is CASSDTGQGAHNEQFF.

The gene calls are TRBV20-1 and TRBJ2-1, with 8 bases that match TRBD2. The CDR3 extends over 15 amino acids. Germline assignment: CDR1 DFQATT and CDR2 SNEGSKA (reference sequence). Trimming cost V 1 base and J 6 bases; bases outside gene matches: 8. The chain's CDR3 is CSARVGRGARNEQFF. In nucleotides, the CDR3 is TGCAGTGCTAGAGTGGGGCGGGGGGCCCGCAATGAGCAGTTCTTC.

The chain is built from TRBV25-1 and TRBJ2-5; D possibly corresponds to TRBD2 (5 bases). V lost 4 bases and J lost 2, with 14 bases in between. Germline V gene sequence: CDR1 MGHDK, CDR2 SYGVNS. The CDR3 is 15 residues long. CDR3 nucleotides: TGTGCCAGCAGTGCACGTCTCGGAGGTCAAGAGACCCAGTACTTC. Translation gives CASSARLGGQETQYF.

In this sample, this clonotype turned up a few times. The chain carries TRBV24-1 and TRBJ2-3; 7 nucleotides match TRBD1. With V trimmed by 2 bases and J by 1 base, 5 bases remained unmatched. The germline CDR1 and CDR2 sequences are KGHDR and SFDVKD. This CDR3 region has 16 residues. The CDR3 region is CATSDSTGARTDTQYF. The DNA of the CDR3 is TGTGCCACCAGTGATTCCACAGGGGCCCGCACAGATACGCAGTATTTT.

CDR3 residues: CAISQQGNNQPQHF. The CDR3 DNA reads TGTGCCATCAGCCAACAGGGGAACAATCAGCCCCAGCATTTT. The V and J genes are TRBV10-3 and TRBJ1-5; 7 bases agree with TRBD1. The germline V gene has CDR1 ENHRY and CDR2 SYGVKD. The V segment lost 6 bases and the J segment 3 bases; nucleotides outside the gene matches: 5. There are 14 residues in the CDR3.